This T cell receptor beta chain was retrieved from a study of CD8 T cells in Susac syndrome. Controls were healthy donors chosen to match patients in age and sex. From germline, CDR1 is SNHLY and CDR2 FYNNEI. The CDR3 has 14 amino acids. Unmatched junction bases numbered 6, after V lost 6 bases and J lost 2 bases. Random hexamers primed reverse transcription of 0.5 to 1 ug RNA. TCR beta CDR3 was amplified by immunoSEQ covering 54 Vbeta and 13 Jbeta. Via MiXCR, TCRdb re-called the immunoSEQ multiplex PCR reads, giving one row per CDR3 protein. The sample lists 100,000 to 150,000 distinct CDR3 sequences; more than 90% were seen once.

The V call is TRBV2, the J call TRBJ2-7; 8 bases line up with TRBD1. The sequence was collected from a human donor in good health. Sequenced material: CD4+ T cells from PBMCs. The CDR3 is CASSRGTGAYEQYF. CDR3 bases: TGTGCCAGCAGCCGGGGGACAGGTGCCTACGAGCAGTACTTC.